A selection of T cell receptor beta chains follows, all from one sample in a study of blood T cell repertoires in COVID-19. Sequencing was performed with immunoSEQ multiplex PCR; in TCRdb, only in-frame clones are kept and a portion is missing. The sample has 120,000 or so clones; 55% to 75% are singletons. Sequenced material: peripheral blood. All receptors derive from a woman between 70 and 85 years old with acute or convalescent COVID-19. Each CDR3 is given with its conserved first and last residue. Fields, in order: J gene, CDR3 length, V gene, CDR3 protein.

TRBJ2-1,16,TRBV13,CASSGLAGGNYNEQFF
TRBJ1-2,14,TRBV9,CASSPGIFNYGYTF
TRBJ2-7,15,TRBV6-2/TRBV6-3,CASSYDWTEENRGDF
TRBJ1-4,14,TRBV7-9,CASSPTGPNEKLFF
TRBJ1-2,15,TRBV6-5,CASSLEGQGSYGYTF
TRBJ2-1,13,TRBV6-4,CASSKPTSDEQFF
TRBJ1-5,17,TRBV19,CASSIGGTGLKGQPQHF
TRBJ1-4,15,TRBV28,CASSFGGQGEEKLFF
TRBJ2-7,18,TRBV10-2,CASSEETSGRTLLYEQYF
TRBJ2-3,12,TRBV29-1,CSVELVGGTQYF
TRBJ1-5,14,TRBV28,CASSSGHSNQPQHF
TRBJ2-7,15,TRBV29-1,CSVGAPTGFSYEQYF
TRBJ2-5,14,TRBV3-1/TRBV3-2,CASSPFSGAETQYF
TRBJ1-5,15,TRBV7-2,CASSQHGTVNQPQHF
TRBJ1-2,11,TRBV29-1,CSVDFDRRFTF